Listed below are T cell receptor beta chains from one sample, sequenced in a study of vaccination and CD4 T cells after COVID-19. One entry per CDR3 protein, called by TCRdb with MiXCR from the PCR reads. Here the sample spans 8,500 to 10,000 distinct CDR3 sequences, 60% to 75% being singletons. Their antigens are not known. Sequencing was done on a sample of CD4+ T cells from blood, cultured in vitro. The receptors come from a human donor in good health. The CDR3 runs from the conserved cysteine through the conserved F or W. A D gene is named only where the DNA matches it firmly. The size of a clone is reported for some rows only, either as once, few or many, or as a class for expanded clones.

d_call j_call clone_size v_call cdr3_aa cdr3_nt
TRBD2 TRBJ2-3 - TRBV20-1 CSGARGGRTSTDTQYF TGCAGTGGGGCTCGTGGCGGGAGGACTAGCACAGATACGCAGTATTTT
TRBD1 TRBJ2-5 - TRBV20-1 CSARQGAGRETQYF TGCAGTGCCCGACAGGGGGCTGGACGAGAGACCCAGTACTTC
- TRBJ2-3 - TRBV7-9 CASSLREEGTDTQYF TGTGCCAGCAGCTTAAGAGAGGAAGGGACAGATACGCAGTATTTT
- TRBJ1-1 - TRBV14 CASREGGRTTEAFF TGTGCCAGCAGAGAGGGGGGCAGGACCACTGAAGCTTTCTTT
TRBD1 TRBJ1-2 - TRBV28 CASSSSTTGVHGYTF TGTGCCAGCAGTTCCTCAACGACAGGGGTCCATGGCTACACCTTC
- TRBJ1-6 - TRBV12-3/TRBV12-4 CASSFRAPFGPLHF TGTGCCAGCAGTTTCCGGGCCCCCTTTGGACCCCTCCACTTT
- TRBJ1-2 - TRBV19 CASSPRPLRTGYTF TGTGCCAGTAGCCCCAGACCCCTTCGAACGGGCTACACCTTC
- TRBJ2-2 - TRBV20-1 CSARGPRVGTTGELFF TGCAGTGCTAGGGGTCCTCGGGTAGGGACCACCGGGGAGCTGTTTTTT
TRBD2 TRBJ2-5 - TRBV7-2 CASSSGSGGETQYF TGTGCCAGCAGCAGCGGGAGCGGGGGGGAGACCCAGTACTTC
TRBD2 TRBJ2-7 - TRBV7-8 CASSFRTSYEQYF TGTGCCAGCAGCTTTCGGACTAGCTACGAGCAGTACTTC
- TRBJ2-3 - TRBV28 CASSSASGSTDTQYF TGTGCCAGCAGTTCAGCATCTGGAAGCACAGATACGCAGTATTTT
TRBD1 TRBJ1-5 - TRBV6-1 CASSGQGPGQPQHF TGTGCCAGCAGCGGACAGGGCCCGGGTCAGCCCCAGCATTTT
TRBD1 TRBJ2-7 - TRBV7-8 CASSLPGQGAYEQYF TGTGCCAGCAGCCTACCGGGACAGGGAGCCTACGAGCAGTACTTC
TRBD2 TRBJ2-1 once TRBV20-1 CSARDLVAGPKKMDEQFF TGCAGTGCTAGAGATCTAGTAGCGGGGCCCAAAAAGATGGATGAGCAGTTCTTC
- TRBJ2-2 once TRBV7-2 CAGSPTGRAGELFF TGTGCCGGCAGCCCAACAGGGCGGGCCGGGGAGCTGTTTTTT
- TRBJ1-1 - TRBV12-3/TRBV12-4 CASSSGFVEAFF TGTGCCAGCAGTTCCGGGTTTGTTGAAGCTTTCTTT
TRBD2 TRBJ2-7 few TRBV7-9 CASSFSGGPYEQYF TGTGCCAGCAGCTTTAGCGGGGGTCCCTACGAGCAGTACTTC
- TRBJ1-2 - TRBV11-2 CASSLKVFPNYGYTF TGTGCCAGCAGCTTAAAGGTATTCCCCAACTATGGCTACACCTTC
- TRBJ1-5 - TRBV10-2 CASSESGFGQPQHF TGCGCCAGCAGTGAGTCGGGGTTCGGTCAGCCCCAGCATTTT
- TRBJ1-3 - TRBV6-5 CASSYSPLGNTIYF TGTGCCAGCAGTTACAGCCCCCTCGGAAACACCATATATTTT
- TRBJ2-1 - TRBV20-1 CSARVAGWRGGEQFF TGCAGTGCTAGGGTTGCGGGATGGCGGGGTGGAGAGCAGTTCTTC
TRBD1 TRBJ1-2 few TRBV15 CATSRDSLDRATGYTF TGTGCCACCAGCAGAGATTCTTTGGACAGGGCGACTGGCTACACCTTC
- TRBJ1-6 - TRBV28 CASSLSGGRGSPLHF TGTGCCAGCAGTTTATCGGGGGGGCGAGGTTCACCCCTCCACTTT